The next 19 T cell receptor beta chains were all read from a single sample in a study of blood T cell repertoires in COVID-19. TCRdb's table, derived via immunoSEQ multiplex PCR, lists solely in-frame clones and lacks some. The table has 150,000 or so clones, about 90% seen once. Sequencing was carried out using PBMCs or T cells enriched from blood (not recorded which). The source of these receptors is a woman between 50 and 59 years old who had recovered from COVID-19.

The gene calls are TRBV6-2 or TRBV6-3 and TRBJ2-7; 10 nucleotides line up with TRBD2. Germline V gene lookup returns CDR1 MNHEY and CDR2 SVGEGT. The CDR3 extends over 15 amino acids. With V trimmed by 4 bases and J by 5 bases, 8 bases remained unmatched. In nucleotides, the CDR3 is TGTGCCAGCAGTTCGGGGTCTAGCGGGAGCCACGAGCAGTACTTC. It specifies CASSSGSSGSHEQYF.

The chain uses TRBV5-6 and TRBJ1-3, with D possibly being TRBD1 (6 bases). This CDR3 region has 15 residues. CDR1 and CDR2 (germline): SGHDT, YYEEEE. The V gene lost 0 bases and the J gene lost 0 bases, with 7 bases spanning the gap. The CDR3 nucleotides are TGTGCCAGCAGCTTGGGGACAGCCTCTGGAAACACCATATATTTT. Amino acid sequence: CASSLGTASGNTIYF.

This sequence joins TRBV6-4 and TRBJ1-1; D remains ambiguous. V shed 5 bases and J shed 0 bases, with 7 bases lying between them. In germline, CDR1 is MRHNA, CDR2 SNTAGT. The CDR3 loop spans 13 amino acids. The CDR3 DNA reads as TGTGCCAGCAGTTCTGACATGAACACTGAAGCTTTCTTT. Amino acid sequence: CASSSDMNTEAFF.

The chain employs TRBV28 and TRBJ1-2; D is ambiguous. Germline V gene sequence: CDR1 MDHEN, CDR2 SYDVKM. Trimming removed 4 bases from V and 8 bases from J, with 11 bases in between. The CDR3 is made up of 12 amino acids. The DNA for the CDR3 is TGTGCCAGCAGTTCACCCTCGAGGGGCTACACCTTC. Amino acids: CASSSPSRGYTF.

This clone was detected only once. This chain connects TRBV11-3 to TRBJ2-3; 12 bases fit TRBD2. This CDR3 contains 17 residues. The V gene's germline CDR1 is SGHNT and CDR2 YENEEA. V lost 6 bases to trimming and J lost 0 bases; unmatched junction nucleotides: 7. In nucleotides, the CDR3 is TGTGCCAGCAGTCGCACTAGCGGGAGGAAGAGCACAGATACGCAGTATTTT. This gives the protein CASSRTSGRKSTDTQYF. Based on the CDR3 plus reference TRBV11-3 and TRBJ2-3, the full variable domain is EAGVVQSPRYKIIEKKQPVAFWCNPISGHNTLYWYLQNLGQGPELLIRYENEEAVDDSQLPKDRFSAERLKGVDSTLKIQPAELGDSAVYLCASSRTSGRKSTDTQYFGPGTRLTVL.

J is TRBJ2-6 and V is TRBV5-4, with D tentatively TRBD1 (6 bases). This CDR3 has 16 residues. Germline lookup yields CDR1 SGHNT and CDR2 YYREEE (reference sequence). Deletions cut 4 bases from V and 3 bases from J, with 14 bases between. CDR3 residues: CASSAPGASGANVLTF. DNA for the CDR3: TGTGCCAGCAGCGCTCCAGGGGCTAGTGGGGCCAACGTCCTGACTTTC.

This clone was seen a few times. The chain uses TRBV29-1 and TRBJ2-1, with a tentative D call TRBD2 (5 bases). The germline V gene has CDR1 SQVTM and CDR2 ANQGSEA. Trimming left V 6 bases short and J 5 bases short, with 32 bases between. CDR3 length: 19 amino acids. This CDR3 is CSVGSSRSHPTRTNNEQFF. The CDR3 DNA reads as TGCAGCGTGGGATCTAGCCGCTCCCACCCGACGCGAACCAACAATGAGCAGTTCTTC.

The V gene is TRBV7-2, the J gene TRBJ2-3; 10 nucleotides align to TRBD2. The CDR3 is 16 residues long. V lost 3 bases to trimming and J lost 6 bases; unmatched junction nucleotides: 9. Germline loops: CDR1 SGHTA, CDR2 FQGNSA. In DNA, the CDR3 is TGTGCCAGCAGCTTGGACGTCAGCGGGAGGGTGGATACGCAGTATTTT. Its translation is CASSLDVSGRVDTQYF.

This chain links TRBV15 with TRBJ2-3; D is possibly TRBD1 (5 bases). Germline V lookup: CDR1 LNHNV, CDR2 YYDKDF (reference sequence). Trimming pared 5 bases from V and 5 bases from J, leaving 17 bases between. The CDR3 length is 15 residues. The CDR3 here is CATSLWGRVIDTQYF. The CDR3 nucleotides read TGTGCCACCAGCCTTTGGGGCAGGGTCATAGATACGCAGTATTTT. The complete variable domain, with remaining parts taken from reference TRBV15 and TRBJ2-3, reads DAMVIQNPRYQVTQFGKPVTLSCSQTLNHNVMYWYQQKSSQAPKLLFHYYDKDFNNEADTPDNFQSRRPNTSFCFLDIRSPGLGDTAMYLCATSLWGRVIDTQYFGPGTRLTVL.

DNA of the CDR3: TGTGCCAGCAGCCAAGATCACCCTAGCGGCTACAATGAGCAGTTCTTC. Protein: CASSQDHPSGYNEQFF. The chain has TRBV4-2 and TRBJ2-1; TRBD2 matches at 7 bases. From germline, CDR1 is LGHNA and CDR2 YNFKEQ. This CDR3 is built from 16 residues. J lost 3 bases, V lost 0 bases, and 5 bases had no gene match.

The chain is built from TRBV15 and TRBJ2-3; 8 nucleotides match TRBD1. The CDR3 extends over 15 amino acids. The V gene end was trimmed by 5 bases and the J gene end by 2 bases; junction bases not matched to a gene: 6. Germline V gene data show CDR1 as LNHNV and CDR2 as YYDKDF (reference sequence). CDR3: CATSVSTGATDTQYF. The CDR3 region has the DNA TGTGCCACCAGCGTCTCGACAGGGGCCACAGATACGCAGTATTTT.

This chain joins TRBV11-3 and TRBJ1-6; no reliable D call. Germline lookup yields CDR1 SGHNT and CDR2 YENEEA. The CDR3 is 14 residues long. The V end was cut by 2 bases, the J end by 7 bases, with 9 bases between. In nucleotides, the CDR3 is TGTGCCAGCAGCTTAAGAGGGAACAATTCACCCCTCCACTTT. It encodes CASSLRGNNSPLHF.

This rearrangement joins TRBV5-6 to TRBJ1-1; weak D call: TRBD1 (5 bases). From germline, CDR1 is SGHDT and CDR2 YYEEEE. This CDR3 contains 14 residues. V was trimmed by 4 bases and J by 6 bases, leaving 16 bases between them. CDR3: CASSPQRGLAEAFF. DNA for the CDR3: TGTGCCAGCAGCCCTCAAAGGGGACTGGCTGAAGCTTTCTTT.

The chain couples TRBV11-2 to TRBJ1-6, with D perhaps matching TRBD1 (5 bases). The CDR3 totals 17 residues. Per germline, CDR1 SGHAT and CDR2 FQNNGV. Between the trimmed V and J ends, which lost 5 bases and 3 bases, there was a span of 17 bases. The CDR3 DNA is TGTGCCAGCAGCCTTAGGTCCGGGGGAAGCTATAATTCACCCCTCCACTTT. Translating it yields CASSLRSGGSYNSPLHF.

The chain links TRBV2 to TRBJ2-1; the match to TRBD2 covers 8 bases. V lost 6 bases, J lost 6 bases, and 13 bases stayed unmatched. Germline V gene lookup returns CDR1 SNHLY and CDR2 FYNNEI. This CDR3 region has 16 residues. CDR3 nucleotide sequence: TGTGCCAGCAGAGCTTTAGCGGGACCAGGGTCCAATGAGCAGTTCTTC. Translating gives CASRALAGPGSNEQFF.

The J gene is TRBJ2-5, the V gene TRBV19; 8 nucleotides match TRBD2. With V trimmed by 2 bases and J by 2 bases, 7 bases remained unmatched. Germline V gives CDR1 LNHDA, CDR2 SQIVND (reference sequence). The CDR3 loop spans 16 amino acids. DNA of the CDR3: TGTGCCAGTAGTATATCCCTAGCGGGTATACAAGAGACCCAGTACTTC. Residues: CASSISLAGIQETQYF.

This clone was detected once. The genes are TRBV5-4 and TRBJ2-7; D perhaps matches TRBD2 (7 bases). There are 14 residues in the CDR3. Germline values: CDR1 SGHNT, CDR2 YYREEE (reference sequence). With 4 bases removed from V and 4 bases from J, the gap between germline ends came to 15 bases. The CDR3 coding sequence is TGTGCCAGCAGCCGGTGGGGGAGGGGGTACGAGCAGTACTTC. This gives the protein CASSRWGRGYEQYF.

This sequence joins TRBV2 and TRBJ1-4; no reliable D call. The CDR3 is made up of 12 amino acids. Germline V lookup: CDR1 SNHLY, CDR2 FYNNEI. The V end lost 8 bases, the J end lost 11 bases, and 15 bases lay between the germline ends. Here the CDR3 DNA reads TGTGCCAGCTTAACGGGATTGGGTAAACTGTTTTTT. Encoded protein: CASLTGLGKLFF.

The chain combines TRBV19 with TRBJ2-2, with 11 bases fitting TRBD2. Germline loops: CDR1 LNHDA, CDR2 SQIVND (reference sequence). V shed 7 bases, J shed 4 bases, and the junction held 11 bases outside the gene matches. This CDR3 is 17 amino acids long. The CDR3 region is CASTFSGRASGTGELFF. As DNA, the CDR3 is TGTGCCAGTACTTTTAGCGGGAGGGCCTCGGGCACCGGGGAGCTGTTTTTT. Together with reference TRBV19 and TRBJ2-2, the CDR3 gives the full variable domain: DGGITQSPKYLFRKEGQNVTLSCEQNLNHDAMYWYRQDPGQGLRLIYYSQIVNDFQKGDIAEGYSVSREKKESFPLTVTSAQKNPTAFYLCASTFSGRASGTGELFFGEGSRLTVL.